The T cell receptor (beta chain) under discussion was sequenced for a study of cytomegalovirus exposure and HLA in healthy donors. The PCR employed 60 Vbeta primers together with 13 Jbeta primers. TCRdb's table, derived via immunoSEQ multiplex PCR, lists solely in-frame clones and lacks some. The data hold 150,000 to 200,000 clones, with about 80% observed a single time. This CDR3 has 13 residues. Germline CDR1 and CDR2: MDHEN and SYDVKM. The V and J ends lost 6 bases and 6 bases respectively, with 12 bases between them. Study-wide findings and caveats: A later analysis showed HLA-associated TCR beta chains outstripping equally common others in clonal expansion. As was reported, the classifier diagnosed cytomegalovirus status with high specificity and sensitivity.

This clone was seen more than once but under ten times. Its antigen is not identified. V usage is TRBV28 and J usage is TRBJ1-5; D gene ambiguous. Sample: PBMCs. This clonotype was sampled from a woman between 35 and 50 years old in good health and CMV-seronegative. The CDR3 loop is CASSLVGAQPQHF. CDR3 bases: TGTGCCAGCAGCCTTGTGGGAGCTCAGCCCCAGCATTTT.